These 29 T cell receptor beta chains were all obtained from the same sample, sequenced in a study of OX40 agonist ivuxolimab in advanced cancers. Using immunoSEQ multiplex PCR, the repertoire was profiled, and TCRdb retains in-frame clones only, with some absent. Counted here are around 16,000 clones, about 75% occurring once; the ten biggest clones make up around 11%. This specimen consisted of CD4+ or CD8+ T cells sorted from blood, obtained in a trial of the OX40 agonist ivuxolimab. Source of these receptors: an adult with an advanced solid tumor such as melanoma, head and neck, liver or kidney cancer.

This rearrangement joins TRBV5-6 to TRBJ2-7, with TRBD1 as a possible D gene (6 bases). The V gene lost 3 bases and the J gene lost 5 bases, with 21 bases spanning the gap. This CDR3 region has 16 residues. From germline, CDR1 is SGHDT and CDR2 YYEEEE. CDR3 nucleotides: TGTGCCAGCAGCTGGGACCTACAGGGCCCTTCCCACGAGCAGTACTTC. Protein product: CASSWDLQGPSHEQYF. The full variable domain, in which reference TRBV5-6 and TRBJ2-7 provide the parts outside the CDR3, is DAGVTQSPTHLIKTRGQQVTLRCSPKSGHDTVSWYQQALGQGPQFIFQYYEEEERQRGNFPDRFSGHQFPNYSSELNVNALLLGDSALYLCASSWDLQGPSHEQYFGPGTRLTVT.

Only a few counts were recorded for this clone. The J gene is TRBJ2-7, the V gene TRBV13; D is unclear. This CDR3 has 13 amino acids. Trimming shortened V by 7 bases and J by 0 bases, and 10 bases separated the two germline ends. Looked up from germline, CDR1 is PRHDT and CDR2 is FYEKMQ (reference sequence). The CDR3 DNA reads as TGTGCCAGCACCCCTGAGGCCTCCTACGAGCAGTACTTC. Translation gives CASTPEASYEQYF.

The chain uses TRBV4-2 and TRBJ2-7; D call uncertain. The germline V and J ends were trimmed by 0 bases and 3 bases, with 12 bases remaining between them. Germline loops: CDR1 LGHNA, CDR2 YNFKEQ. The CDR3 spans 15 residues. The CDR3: CASSQERRPNYEQYF. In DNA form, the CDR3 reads TGTGCCAGCAGCCAAGAAAGACGGCCTAACTACGAGCAGTACTTC.

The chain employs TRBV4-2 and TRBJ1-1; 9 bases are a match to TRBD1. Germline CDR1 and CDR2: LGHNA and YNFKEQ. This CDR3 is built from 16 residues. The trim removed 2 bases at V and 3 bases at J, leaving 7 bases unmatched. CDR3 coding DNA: TGTGCCAGCAGCCAACCCGGACAGGGGTTGGACACTGAAGCTTTCTTT. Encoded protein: CASSQPGQGLDTEAFF.

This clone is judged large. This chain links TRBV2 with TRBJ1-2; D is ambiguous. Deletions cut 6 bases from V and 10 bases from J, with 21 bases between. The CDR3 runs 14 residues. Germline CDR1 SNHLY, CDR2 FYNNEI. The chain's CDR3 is CASSFTGDTLDYTF. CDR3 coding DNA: TGTGCCAGCAGCTTTACCGGGGATACGCTGGACTACACCTTC.

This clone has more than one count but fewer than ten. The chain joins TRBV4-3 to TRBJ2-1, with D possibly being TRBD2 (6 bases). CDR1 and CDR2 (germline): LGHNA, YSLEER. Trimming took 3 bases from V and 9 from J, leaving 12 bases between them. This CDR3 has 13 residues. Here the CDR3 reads CASSQEGPAEQFF. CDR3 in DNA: TGCGCCAGCAGCCAGGAGGGACCCGCTGAGCAGTTCTTC.

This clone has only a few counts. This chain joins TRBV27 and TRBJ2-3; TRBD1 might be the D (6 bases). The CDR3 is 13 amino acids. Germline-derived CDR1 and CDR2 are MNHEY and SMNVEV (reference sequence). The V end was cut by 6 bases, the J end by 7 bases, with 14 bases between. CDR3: CASRRTAAHTQYF. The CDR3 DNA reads TGTGCCAGCAGAAGGACAGCCGCCCATACGCAGTATTTT.

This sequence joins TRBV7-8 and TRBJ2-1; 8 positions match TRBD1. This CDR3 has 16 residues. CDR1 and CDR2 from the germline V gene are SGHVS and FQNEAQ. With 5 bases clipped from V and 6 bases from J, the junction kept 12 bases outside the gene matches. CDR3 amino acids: CASSPGTGWYGNEQFF. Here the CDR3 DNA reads TGTGCCAGCAGCCCGGGGACAGGTTGGTACGGCAATGAGCAGTTCTTC.

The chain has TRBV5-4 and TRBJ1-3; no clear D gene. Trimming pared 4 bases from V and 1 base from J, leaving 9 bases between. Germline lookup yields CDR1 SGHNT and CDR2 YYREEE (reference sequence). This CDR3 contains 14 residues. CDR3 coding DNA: TGTGCCAGCAGCCAAGGAGATTCTGGAAACACCATATATTTT. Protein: CASSQGDSGNTIYF.

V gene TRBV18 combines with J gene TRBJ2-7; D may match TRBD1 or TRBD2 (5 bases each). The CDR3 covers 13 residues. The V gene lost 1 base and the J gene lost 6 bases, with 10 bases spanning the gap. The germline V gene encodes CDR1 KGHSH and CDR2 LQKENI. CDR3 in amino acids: CASSPRGLGEQYF. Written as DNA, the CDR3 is TGTGCCAGCTCACCACGGGGGTTAGGCGAGCAGTACTTC.

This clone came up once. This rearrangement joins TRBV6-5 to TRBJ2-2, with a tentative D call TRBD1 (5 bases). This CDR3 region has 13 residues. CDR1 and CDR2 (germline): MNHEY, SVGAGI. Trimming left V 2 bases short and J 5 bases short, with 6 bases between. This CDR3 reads CASSYRGTGELFF. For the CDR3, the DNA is TGTGCCAGCAGTTACAGGGGTACCGGGGAGCTGTTTTTT.

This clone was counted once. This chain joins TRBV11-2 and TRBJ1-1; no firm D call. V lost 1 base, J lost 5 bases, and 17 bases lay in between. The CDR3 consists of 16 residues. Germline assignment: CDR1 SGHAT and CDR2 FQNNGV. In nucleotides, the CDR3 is TGTGCCAGCAGCTTAGTGCAGGTCTACACGGGGACTGAAGCTTTCTTT. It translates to CASSLVQVYTGTEAFF.

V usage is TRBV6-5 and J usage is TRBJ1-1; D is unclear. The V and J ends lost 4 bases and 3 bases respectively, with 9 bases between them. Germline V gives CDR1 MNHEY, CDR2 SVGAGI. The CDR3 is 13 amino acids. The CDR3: CASSSGRHTEAFF. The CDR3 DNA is TGTGCCAGCAGTTCCGGGCGGCACACTGAAGCTTTCTTT.

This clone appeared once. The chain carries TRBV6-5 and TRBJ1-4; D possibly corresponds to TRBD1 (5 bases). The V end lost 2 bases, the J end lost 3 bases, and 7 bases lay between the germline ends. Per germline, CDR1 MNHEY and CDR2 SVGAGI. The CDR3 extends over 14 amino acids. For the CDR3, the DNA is TGTGCCAGCAGTTACAGACAGTCTAATGAAAAACTGTTTTTT. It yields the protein CASSYRQSNEKLFF.

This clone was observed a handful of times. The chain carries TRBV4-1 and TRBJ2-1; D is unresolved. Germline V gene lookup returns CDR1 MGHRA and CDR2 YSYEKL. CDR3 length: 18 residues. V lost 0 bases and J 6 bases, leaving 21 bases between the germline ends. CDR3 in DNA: TGCGCCAGCAGCCAAGATTCCTTCATCGACGGAGCCAGCAATGAGCAGTTCTTC. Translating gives CASSQDSFIDGASNEQFF.

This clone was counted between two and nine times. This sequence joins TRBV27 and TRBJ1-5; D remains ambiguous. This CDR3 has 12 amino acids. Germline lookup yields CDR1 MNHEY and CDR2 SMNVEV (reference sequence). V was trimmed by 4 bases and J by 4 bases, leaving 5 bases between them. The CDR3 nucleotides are TGTGCCAGCAGTTCCCAGAATCAGCCCCAGCATTTT. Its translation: CASSSQNQPQHF.

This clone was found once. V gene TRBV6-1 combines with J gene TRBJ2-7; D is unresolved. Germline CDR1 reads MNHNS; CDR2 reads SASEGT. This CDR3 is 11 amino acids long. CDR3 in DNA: TGTCAAAGTTCGGACGGCTACGAGCAGTACTTC. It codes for CQSSDGYEQYF.

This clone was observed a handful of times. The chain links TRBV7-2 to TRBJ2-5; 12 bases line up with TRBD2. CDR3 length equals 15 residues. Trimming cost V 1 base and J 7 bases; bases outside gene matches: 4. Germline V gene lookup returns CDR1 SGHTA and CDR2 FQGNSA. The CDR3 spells CASSLGRLAGATQYF. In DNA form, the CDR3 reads TGTGCCAGCAGCTTAGGAAGACTAGCGGGGGCGACCCAGTACTTC.

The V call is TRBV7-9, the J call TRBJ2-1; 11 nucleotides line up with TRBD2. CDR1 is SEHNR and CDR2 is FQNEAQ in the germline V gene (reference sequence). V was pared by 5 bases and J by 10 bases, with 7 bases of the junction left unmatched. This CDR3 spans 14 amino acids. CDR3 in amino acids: CASSPTSGEQEQFF. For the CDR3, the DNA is TGTGCCAGCAGCCCGACTAGCGGGGAGCAAGAGCAGTTCTTC.

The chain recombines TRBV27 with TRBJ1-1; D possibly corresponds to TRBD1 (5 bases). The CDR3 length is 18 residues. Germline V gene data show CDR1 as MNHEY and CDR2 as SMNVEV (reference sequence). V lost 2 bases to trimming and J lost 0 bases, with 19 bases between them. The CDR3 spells CASSLSRGKGPMNTEAFF. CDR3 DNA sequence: TGTGCCAGCAGTTTAAGTAGGGGAAAGGGTCCCATGAACACTGAAGCTTTCTTT.

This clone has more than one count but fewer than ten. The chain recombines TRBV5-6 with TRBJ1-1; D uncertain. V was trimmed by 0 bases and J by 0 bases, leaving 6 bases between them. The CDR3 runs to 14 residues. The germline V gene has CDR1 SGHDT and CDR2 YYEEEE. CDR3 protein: CASSLVLVNTEAFF. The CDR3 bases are TGTGCCAGCAGCTTGGTTTTAGTGAACACTGAAGCTTTCTTT.

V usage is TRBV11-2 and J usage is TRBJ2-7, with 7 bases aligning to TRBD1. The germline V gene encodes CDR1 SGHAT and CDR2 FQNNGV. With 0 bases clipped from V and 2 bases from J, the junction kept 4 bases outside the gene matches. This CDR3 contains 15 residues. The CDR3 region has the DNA TGTGCCAGCAGCTTAGAGTCAGGGGGAGCCTACGAGCAGTACTTC. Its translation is CASSLESGGAYEQYF.

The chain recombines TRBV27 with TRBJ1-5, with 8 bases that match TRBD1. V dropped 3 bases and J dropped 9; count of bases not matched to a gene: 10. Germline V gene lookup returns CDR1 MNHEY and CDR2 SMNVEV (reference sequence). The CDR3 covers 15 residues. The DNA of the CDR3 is TGTGCCAGCAGTTTTACTCCAGGGGGCGCATCGCCCCAGCATTTT. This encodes CASSFTPGGASPQHF.

In DNA form, the CDR3 reads TGTGCCAGCAGCCCAAGGACAGGGACCTACAATGAGCAGTTCTTC. Protein sequence: CASSPRTGTYNEQFF. The J gene is TRBJ2-1, the V gene TRBV5-4; 8 bases fit TRBD1. The V gene end was trimmed by 4 bases and the J gene end by 2 bases; junction bases not matched to a gene: 5. CDR3 length: 15 residues. Per the germline V gene, CDR1 is SGHNT and CDR2 is YYREEE (reference sequence).

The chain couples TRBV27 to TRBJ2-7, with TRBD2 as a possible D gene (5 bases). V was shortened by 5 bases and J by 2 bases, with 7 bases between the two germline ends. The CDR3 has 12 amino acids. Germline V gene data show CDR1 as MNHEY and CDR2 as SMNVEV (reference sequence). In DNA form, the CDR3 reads TGTGCCAGCAGTGAGGGTACCTACGAGCAGTACTTC. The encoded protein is CASSEGTYEQYF.

Here the CDR3 reads CASSPLDRGTEAFF. The DNA of the CDR3 is TGTGCCAGCAGTCCCCTCGACAGGGGCACTGAAGCTTTCTTT. V usage is TRBV27 and J usage is TRBJ1-1; 8 nucleotides agree with TRBD1. J lost 4 bases, V lost 5 bases, and 6 bases had no gene match. Germline V gene lookup returns CDR1 MNHEY and CDR2 SMNVEV (reference sequence). The CDR3 length is 14 residues.

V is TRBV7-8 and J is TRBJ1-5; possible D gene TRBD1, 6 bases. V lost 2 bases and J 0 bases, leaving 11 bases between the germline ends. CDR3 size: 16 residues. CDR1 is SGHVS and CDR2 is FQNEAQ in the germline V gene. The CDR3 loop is CASSLYTGYSNQPQHF. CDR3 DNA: TGTGCCAGCAGCTTATATACAGGGTATAGCAATCAGCCCCAGCATTTT.

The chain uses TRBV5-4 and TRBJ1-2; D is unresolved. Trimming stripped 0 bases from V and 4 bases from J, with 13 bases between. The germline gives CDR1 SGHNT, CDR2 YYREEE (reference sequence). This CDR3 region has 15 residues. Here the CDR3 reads CASSLAAGGSYGYTF. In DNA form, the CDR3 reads TGTGCCAGCAGCTTGGCTGCAGGCGGTTCCTATGGCTACACCTTC.

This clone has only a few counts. The CDR3 loop reads CASSQSTSPPMNEQFF. The CDR3 nucleotides are TGCGCCAGCAGCCAATCAACTAGCCCCCCAATGAATGAGCAGTTCTTC. The chain is built from TRBV4-3 and TRBJ2-1; the D gene is possibly TRBD2 (6 bases). Deletions cut 2 bases from V and 7 bases from J, with 18 bases between. The CDR3 consists of 16 residues. Germline V gene data show CDR1 as LGHNA and CDR2 as YSLEER.